The subject of this entry is one T cell receptor (beta chain). These data are taken from a study of tumor-infiltrating lymphocytes in primary liver carcinoma. Study background: Patients of both sexes were 30 to 69 years old. Sequencing of the samples generated roughly 3.65 to 7.5 million productive TCRbeta reads, with similar yields across tissue types.

TCR beta cDNA was made from 500 ng total RNA with a constant-region primer. Slightly modified ARM-PCR, run as three nested multiplex PCR rounds, produced the TCR beta libraries. With TRBV1-TRBV30 forward primers and a C-beta reverse primer, the first two PCR rounds were run for 10 cycles each. TCRdb recomputed calls from the multiplex PCR reads with MiXCR, one row per CDR3 protein. The sample records approximately 320,000 distinct CDR3 sequences, around three fifths being singletons. Germline DNA was extracted too, while blood RNA derived from unsorted whole blood. The CDR3 extends over 15 amino acids. The germline V gene encodes CDR1 MNHEY and CDR2 SVGAGI. Trimming removed 4 bases from V and 1 base from J, with 13 bases in between.

The chain joins TRBV6-5 to TRBJ1-2; D gene unclear. Specimen: peripheral blood. This TCR came from a woman aged 25 to 39 with primary liver carcinoma and hepatitis B virus infection. DNA of the CDR3: TGTGCCAGCAGTTTCTGGACGGACTTTAACTATGGCTACACCTTC. It encodes CASSFWTDFNYGYTF.